This T cell receptor (beta chain) is from a study of blood T cell repertoires in COVID-19. In the study overall: Samples came from the United States, Italy and Spain, spanning acute and convalescent COVID-19.

Under the authors' procedure: Amplification from reference gene primers served as the basis for estimated nucleated cell counts. Data came from immunoSEQ multiplex PCR; TCRdb stores just in-frame clones and leaves some out. The V and J calls and the clone size are those of that table, but D and trimming were determined from the DNA. Of 140,000 to 150,000 clones listed, just under 80% are singletons. J was trimmed by 4 bases and V by 9 bases; bases with no gene match: 24. This CDR3 has 20 amino acids. The germline gives CDR1 MDHEN, CDR2 SYDVKM. The sequencing sample was made of peripheral blood. This receptor was identified in a woman aged 60-75 years with acute or convalescent COVID-19. The chain has TRBV28 and TRBJ2-4, with 10 bases matching TRBD2. The CDR3 sequence is CASRGLKREGARGGKNIQYF. The DNA of the CDR3 is TGTGCCAGTCGAGGGCTAAAGCGGGAGGGCGCCCGGGGGGGGAAAAACATTCAGTACTTC.